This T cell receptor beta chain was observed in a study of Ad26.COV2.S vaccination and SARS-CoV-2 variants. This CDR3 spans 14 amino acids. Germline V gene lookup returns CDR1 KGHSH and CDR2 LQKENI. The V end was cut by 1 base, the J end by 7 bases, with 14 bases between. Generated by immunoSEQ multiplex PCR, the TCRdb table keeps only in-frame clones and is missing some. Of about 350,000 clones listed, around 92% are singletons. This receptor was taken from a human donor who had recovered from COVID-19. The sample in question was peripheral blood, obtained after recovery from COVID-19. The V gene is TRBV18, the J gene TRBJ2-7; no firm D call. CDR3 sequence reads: CASSPRVGSEEQYF. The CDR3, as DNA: TGTGCCAGCTCACCACGGGTAGGGTCAGAAGAGCAGTACTTC.